These 18 T cell receptor beta chains came from one sample sequenced in a study of technical replicates of blood from a handful of donors. TCRdb keeps only in-frame clones here, not all; method: immunoSEQ multiplex PCR. This sample has around 10,000 clones, with around 94% found just once. Sequencing was done on a sample of PBMCs. These receptors originate from a human donor in good health.

The genes are TRBV28 and TRBJ1-1; D gene ambiguous. This CDR3 comprises 13 residues. CDR1 MDHEN and CDR2 SYDVKM come from the germline V gene. Between the trimmed V and J ends, which lost 1 base and 4 bases, there was a span of 7 bases. This chain's CDR3 is CASSLLSLTEAFF. The CDR3 DNA is TGTGCCAGCAGTTTATTGAGTCTCACTGAAGCTTTCTTT.

In nucleotides, the CDR3 is TGTGCCAGCAGCTTAGTCTGGGGACAGGGGACCAATGAGCAGTTCTTC. It encodes CASSLVWGQGTNEQFF. The chain employs TRBV11-3 and TRBJ2-1, with 10 bases that match TRBD1. CDR3 size: 16 residues. Trimming cost V 1 base and J 6 bases; bases outside gene matches: 6. The germline gives CDR1 SGHNT, CDR2 YENEEA.

The chain employs TRBV5-1 and TRBJ2-5, with a tentative D call TRBD2 (7 bases). The CDR3 sequence is 13 residues long. V was cut by 3 bases and J by 3 bases, with 9 bases left in between. Germline V gene data show CDR1 as SGHRS and CDR2 as YFSETQ. DNA for the CDR3: TGCGCCAGCAGCTGGGAGGGGGAAGAGACCCAGTACTTC. This encodes CASSWEGEETQYF. Together with reference TRBV5-1 and TRBJ2-5, the CDR3 gives the full variable domain: KAGVTQTPRYLIKTRGQQVTLSCSPISGHRSVSWYQQTPGQGLQFLFEYFSETQRNKGNFPGRFSGRQFSNSRSEMNVSTLELGDSALYLCASSWEGEETQYFGPGTRLLVL.

V usage is TRBV6-6 and J usage is TRBJ1-4, with TRBD1 as a possible D gene (6 bases). V was pared by 2 bases and J by 4 bases, with 14 bases between. Germline CDR1 MNHNY, CDR2 SVGAGI (reference sequence). The CDR3 has 16 amino acids. The CDR3 DNA follows: TGTGCCAGCAGTTACCTTAGGGGACAAGTTAATGAAAAACTGTTTTTT. Amino acid sequence: CASSYLRGQVNEKLFF.

This chain links TRBV30 with TRBJ1-1, with a weak D call TRBD1 (6 bases). CDR1 GTSNPN and CDR2 SVGIG come from the germline V gene (reference sequence). Trimming removed 7 bases at V and 4 bases at J, with 16 bases between. The CDR3 totals 13 residues. CDR3 sequence: CAFSIKQGTEAFF. CDR3 in DNA: TGTGCCTTTTCGATCAAACAGGGCACTGAAGCTTTCTTT.

V gene TRBV30 combines with J gene TRBJ2-1; a weak D match, TRBD2 (6 bases). V was shortened by 2 bases and J by 6 bases, with 11 bases between the two germline ends. The germline V gene has CDR1 GTSNPN and CDR2 SVGIG (reference sequence). This CDR3 is built from 13 residues. CDR3 loop: CAWSRLASNEQFF. The CDR3 nucleotides are TGTGCCTGGAGTAGGCTAGCGAGCAATGAGCAGTTCTTC.

V is TRBV27 and J is TRBJ1-2; 7 bases match TRBD1. Germline V gene sequence: CDR1 MNHEY, CDR2 SMNVEV (reference sequence). J was trimmed by 7 bases and V by 8 bases; bases with no gene match: 10. This CDR3 has 13 amino acids. The CDR3 loop is CASGRQGGGGYTF. The CDR3 nucleotides are TGTGCCAGCGGTAGACAGGGTGGTGGTGGCTACACCTTC.

This clone was observed a single time. The chain employs TRBV2 and TRBJ1-1, with D uncertain. CDR1 is SNHLY, CDR2 FYNNEI, per germline. Trimming took off 6 bases at V and 4 bases at J, with 12 bases between the two ends. The CDR3 loop spans 13 amino acids. CDR3 loop: CASRMTFGTEAFF. The CDR3 DNA reads TGTGCCAGCAGGATGACATTCGGCACTGAAGCTTTCTTT.

The chain combines TRBV6-1 with TRBJ2-5, with D perhaps TRBD1 (5 bases). In germline, CDR1 is MNHNS, CDR2 SASEGT. The CDR3 spans 15 residues. V gave up 5 bases and J gave up 5 bases, with 18 bases separating them. CDR3 coding DNA: TGTGCCAGCAGTCCCCAGGGAAAAGTCCAGGAGACCCAGTACTTC. This sequence encodes CASSPQGKVQETQYF.

V and J are TRBV28 and TRBJ2-7; D not resolved. V was cut by 2 bases and J by 3 bases, with 5 bases left in between. Germline V gene sequence: CDR1 MDHEN, CDR2 SYDVKM. The CDR3 is made up of 12 amino acids. The CDR3 loop reads CASSLDIYEQYF. The CDR3 DNA sequence: TGTGCCAGCAGTTTAGACATCTACGAGCAGTACTTC.

This chain connects TRBV6-1 to TRBJ2-1; possibly TRBD2 for D (5 bases). The germline V gene has CDR1 MNHNS and CDR2 SASEGT. Trimming shortened V by 8 bases and J by 9 bases, and 17 bases separated the two germline ends. The CDR3 length is 13 residues. The DNA of the CDR3 is TGTGCCAGCTCCTACATCCTAGCAGCTGAGCAGTTCTTC. Translated, it gives CASSYILAAEQFF.

CDR3 loop: CASRVAWDRVSEAFF. The CDR3 coding sequence is TGTGCCAGCAGAGTAGCGTGGGACAGGGTATCTGAAGCTTTCTTT. The V and J genes are TRBV7-2 and TRBJ1-1, with 9 bases lining up with TRBD1. CDR3 length: 15 amino acids. Germline assignment: CDR1 SGHTA and CDR2 FQGNSA. V shed 6 bases, J shed 6 bases, and the junction held 11 bases outside the gene matches.

This chain connects TRBV7-2 to TRBJ2-3; TRBD1 might be the D (5 bases). The CDR3 loop spans 14 amino acids. Trimming removed 5 bases at V and 4 bases at J, with 13 bases between. Germline V gene sequence: CDR1 SGHTA, CDR2 FQGNSA. CDR3 sequence reads: CASSAQVGADTQYF. The DNA of the CDR3 is TGTGCCAGCAGCGCACAGGTGGGCGCAGATACGCAGTATTTT. Full variable domain (missing parts from reference TRBV7-2 and TRBJ2-3): GAGVSQSPSNKVTEKGKDVELRCDPISGHTALYWYRQSLGQGLEFLIYFQGNSAPDKSGLPSDRFSAERTGGSVSTLTIQRTQQEDSAVYLCASSAQVGADTQYFGPGTRLTVL.

The V gene is TRBV28, the J gene TRBJ2-1; 8 nucleotides agree with TRBD2. With 7 bases clipped from V and 7 bases from J, the junction kept 12 bases outside the gene matches. This CDR3 is 15 amino acids long. CDR1 and CDR2 (germline): MDHEN, SYDVKM. CDR3: CASTTPSTSGNEQFF. In nucleotides, the CDR3 is TGTGCCAGCACCACCCCGTCTACTAGCGGTAATGAGCAGTTCTTC.

This chain joins TRBV10-3 and TRBJ2-7, with 12 bases fitting TRBD2. CDR1 and CDR2 from the germline V gene are ENHRY and SYGVKD. V dropped 5 bases and J dropped 3; count of bases not matched to a gene: 5. The CDR3 loop spans 15 amino acids. CDR3 in amino acids: CAISNLTSGGYEQYF. CDR3 coding DNA: TGTGCCATCAGTAACCTGACTAGCGGGGGCTACGAGCAGTACTTC.

CDR3 in DNA: TGTGCCAGCAGTGGTACAGGGGCTAGCACTGAAGCTTTCTTT. Translation gives CASSGTGASTEAFF. The V gene is TRBV2, the J gene TRBJ1-1; TRBD1 agrees at 7 bases. V was clipped by 4 bases and J by 4 bases; unmatched bases: 6. The germline V gene has CDR1 SNHLY and CDR2 FYNNEI. CDR3 length: 14 residues.

The rearrangement joins TRBV4-2 to TRBJ1-2; tentative D call: TRBD1 (5 bases). CDR3 length equals 17 residues. Trimming shortened V by 4 bases and J by 4 bases, and 22 bases separated the two germline ends. Germline-derived CDR1 and CDR2 are LGHNA and YNFKEQ. The DNA of the CDR3 is TGTGCCAGCAGCCTAGGGACTCAAAGTAAGGGTTCCTATGGCTACACCTTC. Encoded protein: CASSLGTQSKGSYGYTF.

The chain links TRBV6-1 to TRBJ1-2; the match to TRBD1 covers 7 bases. V lost 4 bases and J lost 0; bases outside the gene matches: 2. CDR1 and CDR2 (germline): MNHNS, SASEGT. There are 14 residues in the CDR3. CDR3 protein: CASSGRGSNYGYTF. The CDR3 bases are TGTGCCAGCAGTGGCAGGGGGTCTAACTATGGCTACACCTTC.